Listed below are T cell receptor beta chains from one sample, sequenced in a study of cytomegalovirus exposure and HLA in healthy donors. TCRdb keeps only in-frame clones here, not all; method: immunoSEQ multiplex PCR. The table has tens of thousands of clones, roughly 70% seen once; the top ten hold roughly 4.9%. The specimen sequenced was PBMCs. The source is a man between 60 and 75 years old in good health and CMV-seropositive. Both conserved end residues are part of each CDR3. A D gene is named only where the DNA matches it firmly. Where a row states a size, it is once, few, many or the class of an expanded clone; other rows omit it.

V	size	J	D	DNA	CDR3
TRBV11-2	NA	TRBJ2-7	TRBD1	TGTGCCAGCAGGCTAAACCGGGACAGGTCCTACGAGCAGTACTTC	CASRLNRDRSYEQYF
TRBV6-1	NA	TRBJ2-5	NA	TGTGCCACCGGTCTGGAAGAGACCCAGTACTTC	CATGLEETQYF
TRBV5-1	NA	TRBJ2-7	NA	TGCGCCAGCAGCTTGGGAATGTCCTACGACGAGCAGTACTTC	CASSLGMSYDEQYF
TRBV7-2	NA	TRBJ2-7	NA	TGTGCCAGCAGCGGTACAGGGAAGTACGAGCAGTACTTC	CASSGTGKYEQYF
TRBV2	NA	TRBJ2-5	TRBD2	TGTGCCAGCAGTGATGAGACTAGCGGGTACGAGACCCAGTACTTC	CASSDETSGYETQYF
TRBV5-1	NA	TRBJ1-6	TRBD1	TGCGCCAGCAGCATACAGGGGATACAGAATTCACCCCTCCACTTT	CASSIQGIQNSPLHF
TRBV7-9	NA	TRBJ2-3	NA	TGTGCCAGCAGCCTCGGACAGATCACAGATACGCAGTATTTT	CASSLGQITDTQYF
TRBV4-1	NA	TRBJ2-7	TRBD1	TGCGCCAGCAGCCAAGGACCGGGACAGGGAAGGGCCTACGAGCAGTACTTC	CASSQGPGQGRAYEQYF
TRBV7-9	NA	TRBJ2-2	NA	TGTTCCAGCAGCTGGGCTTCCGAGGAGCTGTTTTTT	CSSSWASEELFF
TRBV27	NA	TRBJ1-4	TRBD1	TGTGCCAGCAGTCCCCAGACAGGGAGAAGGTTTTTT	CASSPQTGRRFF
TRBV6-6	NA	TRBJ2-1	TRBD2	TGTGCCAGCAGGGCTAGCGGGGGCCTTTACAATGAGCAGTTCTTC	CASRASGGLYNEQFF
TRBV7-2	NA	TRBJ2-7	TRBD2	TGTGCCAGCAGTAATATAGCGGGGGGGGTCTCCTACGAGCAGTACTTC	CASSNIAGGVSYEQYF
TRBV30	NA	TRBJ2-2	NA	TGTGCCTGGAGTTCCGGTAGTTGGACCGGGGAGCTGTTTTTT	CAWSSGSWTGELFF
TRBV27	few	TRBJ1-2	NA	TGTGCCAGCAGTGACAATTTCTTCGATGGCTACACCTTC	CASSDNFFDGYTF
TRBV28	NA	TRBJ2-1	TRBD1	TGTGCCAGCAGTTCCCCCCCAGGGGGCAATGAGCAGTTCTTC	CASSSPPGGNEQFF
TRBV18	once	TRBJ1-2	NA	TGTGCCAGCTCCCTAGACAGTAACTATGGCTACACCTTC	CASSLDSNYGYTF
TRBV30	few	TRBJ2-5	NA	TGTGCCTGGAGTCCGGCTAGCCAAGAGACCCAGTACTTC	CAWSPASQETQYF
TRBV4-1	NA	TRBJ2-7	TRBD1	TGCGCCAGCAGCCATGAGGGTTCCGGGACAGGTCCCTACGAGCAGTACTTC	CASSHEGSGTGPYEQYF
TRBV7-9	NA	TRBJ2-7	NA	TGTTCCAGCAGCTTAGCAGGGGACGAGCAGTACTTC	CSSSLAGDEQYF
TRBV15	NA	TRBJ1-5	TRBD1	TGTGCCACCAGCAGGGGGACAGTTTACGATAGCAATCAGCCCCAGCATTTT	CATSRGTVYDSNQPQHF
TRBV5-8	once	TRBJ1-4	NA	TGTGCCAGCAGCTATGAGATCGCAACTAATGAAAAACTGTTTTTT	CASSYEIATNEKLFF
TRBV28	few	TRBJ2-1	TRBD2	TGTGCCAGCAGCTGGGGGGCGGGAGGAAATGAGCAGTTCTTC	CASSWGAGGNEQFF
TRBV13	NA	TRBJ2-7	NA	TGTGCCAGCAGCTCCGCGGATAGGGGTACCTACGAGCAGTACTTC	CASSSADRGTYEQYF
TRBV5-1	medium-sized	TRBJ1-1	NA	TGCGCCAGCAGCTTGGCCAATAGGATCGGACACCTGAACACTGAAGCTTTCTTT	CASSLANRIGHLNTEAFF
TRBV7-9	few	TRBJ2-1	TRBD2	TGTTCCAGCAGCTTAGGCCAGCGGGGGGACAATGAGCAGTTCTTC	CSSSLGQRGDNEQFF
TRBV5-4	NA	TRBJ2-7	NA	TGTGCCAGCAGCGCGGCCGGTCAGGGGGAGGCCGAGCAGTACTTC	CASSAAGQGEAEQYF
TRBV19	NA	TRBJ2-2	TRBD2	TGTGCCAGTACCCCACTAGCGGGGGGATACACCGGGGAGCTGTTTTTT	CASTPLAGGYTGELFF
TRBV5-1	NA	TRBJ2-5	TRBD2	TGCGCCAGCAGCTTGGGGGTGCGGGAGTCTTTCCAAGAGACCCAGTACTTC	CASSLGVRESFQETQYF
TRBV9	few	TRBJ2-3	TRBD2	TGTGCCAGCAGCGTAGTCGGCGGGGGGGCGAATACGCAGTATTTT	CASSVVGGGANTQYF
TRBV6-5	NA	TRBJ1-1	NA	TGTGCCAGCAGGGGAGGAGGGTCCCACACTGAAGCTTTCTTT	CASRGGGSHTEAFF
TRBV9	NA	TRBJ2-7	NA	TGTGCCAGCAGCGTAGAGGCTAGTGCCTACGAGCAGTACTTC	CASSVEASAYEQYF
TRBV13	NA	TRBJ1-1	NA	TGTGCCAGTACTAATATGAACACTGAAGCTTTCTTT	CASTNMNTEAFF
TRBV7-3	NA	TRBJ2-1	TRBD1	TGTGCCAGCAGCTTAACGTGGACAGGGGTAGGGGGTGAGCAGTTCTTC	CASSLTWTGVGGEQFF
TRBV2	NA	TRBJ2-1	TRBD1	TGTGCCAGCGGGGGGACAGGGGGCCTTGAGCAGTTCTTC	CASGGTGGLEQFF
TRBV28	NA	TRBJ1-5	NA	TGTGCCAGCAGTCCGGGGGTGCGGAATCAGCCCCAGCATTTT	CASSPGVRNQPQHF
TRBV9	NA	TRBJ2-7	TRBD1	TGTGCCAGCAGCGTGGACTGGGCAGGGGGCCTCGAGCAGTACTTC	CASSVDWAGGLEQYF
TRBV27	NA	TRBJ2-1	TRBD2	TGTGCCAGCACCTTTGGGGGGGGAGCGAGGTACAATGAGCAGTTCTTC	CASTFGGGARYNEQFF
TRBV29-1	NA	TRBJ2-3	TRBD2	TGCAGCTTCAGCGGGACCCTAAGGGATACGCAGTATTTT	CSFSGTLRDTQYF
TRBV7-2	NA	TRBJ2-5	NA	TGTGCCAGCAGCCCCCGAACCGGGTCGGGGAGGACGGAGACCCAGTACTTC	CASSPRTGSGRTETQYF
TRBV4-2	NA	TRBJ2-5	TRBD2	TGTGCCAGCAGACATAGCGGGGGGAGAGATCAAGAGACCCAGTACTTC	CASRHSGGRDQETQYF
TRBV5-4	NA	TRBJ1-4	NA	TGTGCCAGCAGCTTGGAGGGGCTTAATGAAAAACTGTTTTTT	CASSLEGLNEKLFF
TRBV2	once	TRBJ1-2	NA	TGTGCCAGCAGCTCTGGGGGGTATGGCTACACCTTC	CASSSGGYGYTF
TRBV10-1	few	TRBJ2-1	NA	TGCGCCAGCAGTGAGTCTGGTGGGGGGAGGCAGTTAGCCAACAATGAGCAGTTCTTC	CASSESGGGRQLANNEQFF
TRBV7-3	NA	TRBJ2-3	TRBD2	TGTGCCAGCAGCCCCAGCGGGAGTCGATCAGATACGCAGTATTTT	CASSPSGSRSDTQYF
TRBV5-8	NA	TRBJ2-7	NA	TGTGCCAGCAGCTTGAACAGCCGCGAGCAGTACTTC	CASSLNSREQYF
TRBV30	NA	TRBJ2-1	TRBD2	TGTGCCTGGAGTATCCCGGGACTAGCGGGGGGGCCTGAGCAGTTCTTC	CAWSIPGLAGGPEQFF